This T cell receptor beta chain came from a study of molecular identifiers for immune sequencing clone quantification. Findings of the study overall: The study reportedly detected spiked Jurkat TCR RNA from one cell among about a million naive cells.

The CD8+CD4-CCR7+CD45RA+ phenotype defined the sorted naive CD8 T cells. The germline CDR1 and CDR2 sequences are SGHVS and FNYEAQ. V was clipped by 5 bases and J by 7 bases; unmatched bases: 13. This CDR3 contains 17 residues. Previously described methods and listed TCR primers produced bulk TCR libraries. TCRdb reprocessed the PCR reads with MiXCR, giving one entry per CDR3 protein. The table includes some 590,000 distinct CDR3 sequences, roughly 25% detected once. Turning to this clonotype: Its antigen remains unknown.

This rearrangement joins TRBV7-6 to TRBJ1-6; 8 bases are a match to TRBD1. This TCR was recovered from a human donor in good health. Some libraries in this study had Jurkat cell RNA spiked in. The material sequenced was naive CD8+ T cells from blood, with Jurkat cell RNA spiked in. Subset specified: FACS-sorted CD8+CD4-CCR7+CD45RA+ naive T cells. DNA of the CDR3: TGTGCCAGCAGCACTGTAACCGACAGGGGAAAGAATTCACCCCTCCACTTT. It translates to CASSTVTDRGKNSPLHF. The full variable domain, with the rest looked up from reference TRBV7-6 and TRBJ1-6, is GAGVSQSPRYKVTKRGQDVALRCDPISGHVSLYWYRQALGQGPEFLTYFNYEAQQDKSGLPNDRFSAERPEGSISTLTIQRTEQRDSAMYRCASSTVTDRGKNSPLHFGNGTRLTVT.